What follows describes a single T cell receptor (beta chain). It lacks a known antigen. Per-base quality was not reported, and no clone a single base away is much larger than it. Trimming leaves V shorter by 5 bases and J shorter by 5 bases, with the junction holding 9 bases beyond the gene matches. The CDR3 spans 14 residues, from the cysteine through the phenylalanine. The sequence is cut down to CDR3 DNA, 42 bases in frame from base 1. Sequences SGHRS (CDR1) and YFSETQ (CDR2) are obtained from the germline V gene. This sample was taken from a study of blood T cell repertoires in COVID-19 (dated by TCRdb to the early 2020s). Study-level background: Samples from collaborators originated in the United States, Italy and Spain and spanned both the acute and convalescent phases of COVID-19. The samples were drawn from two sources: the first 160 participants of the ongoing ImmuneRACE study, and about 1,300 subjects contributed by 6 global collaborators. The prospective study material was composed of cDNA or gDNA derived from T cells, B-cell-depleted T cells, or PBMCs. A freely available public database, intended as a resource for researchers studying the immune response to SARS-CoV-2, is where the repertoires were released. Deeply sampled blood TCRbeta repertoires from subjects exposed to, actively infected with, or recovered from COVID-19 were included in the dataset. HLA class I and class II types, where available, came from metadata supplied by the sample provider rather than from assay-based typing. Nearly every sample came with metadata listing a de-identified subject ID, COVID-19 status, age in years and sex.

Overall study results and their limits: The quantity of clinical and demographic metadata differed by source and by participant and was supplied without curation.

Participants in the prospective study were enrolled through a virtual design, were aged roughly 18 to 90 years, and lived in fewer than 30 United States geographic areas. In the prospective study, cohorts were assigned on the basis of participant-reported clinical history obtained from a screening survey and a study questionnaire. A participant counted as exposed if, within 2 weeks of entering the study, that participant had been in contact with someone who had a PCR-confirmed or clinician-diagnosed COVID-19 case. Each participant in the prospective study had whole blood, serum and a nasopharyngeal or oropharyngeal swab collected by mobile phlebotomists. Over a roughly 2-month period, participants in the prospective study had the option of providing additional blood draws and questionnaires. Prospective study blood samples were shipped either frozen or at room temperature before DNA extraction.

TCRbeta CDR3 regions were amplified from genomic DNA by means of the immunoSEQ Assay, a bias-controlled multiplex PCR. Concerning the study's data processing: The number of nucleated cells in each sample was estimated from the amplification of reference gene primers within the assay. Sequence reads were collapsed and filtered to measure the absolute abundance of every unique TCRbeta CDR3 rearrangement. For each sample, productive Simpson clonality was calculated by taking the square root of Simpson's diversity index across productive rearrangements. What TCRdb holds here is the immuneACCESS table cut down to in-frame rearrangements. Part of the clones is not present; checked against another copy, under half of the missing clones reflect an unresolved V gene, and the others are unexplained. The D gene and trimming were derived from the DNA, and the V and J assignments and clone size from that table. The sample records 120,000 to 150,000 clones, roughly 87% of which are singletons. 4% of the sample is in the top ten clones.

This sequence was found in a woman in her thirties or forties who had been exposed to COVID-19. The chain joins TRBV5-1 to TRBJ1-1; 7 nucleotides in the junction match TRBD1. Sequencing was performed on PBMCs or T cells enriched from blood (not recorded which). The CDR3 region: CASSAQGRWTEAFF. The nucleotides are TGCGCCAGCAGTGCACAGGGGAGATGGACTGAAGCTTTCTTT.